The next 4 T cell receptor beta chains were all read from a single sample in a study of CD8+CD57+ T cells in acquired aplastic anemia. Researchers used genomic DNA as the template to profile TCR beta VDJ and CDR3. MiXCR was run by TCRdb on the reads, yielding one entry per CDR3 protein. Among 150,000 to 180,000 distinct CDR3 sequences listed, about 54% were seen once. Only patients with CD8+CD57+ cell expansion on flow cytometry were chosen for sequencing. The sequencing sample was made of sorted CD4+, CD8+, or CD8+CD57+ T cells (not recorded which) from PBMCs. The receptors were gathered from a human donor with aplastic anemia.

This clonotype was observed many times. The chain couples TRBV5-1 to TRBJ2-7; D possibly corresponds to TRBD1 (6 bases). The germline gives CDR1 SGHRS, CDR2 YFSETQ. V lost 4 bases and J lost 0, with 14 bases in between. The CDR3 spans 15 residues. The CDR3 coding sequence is TGCGCCAGCAGCCCAACAGGGAAGAGCTCCTACGAGCAGTACTTC. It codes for CASSPTGKSSYEQYF.

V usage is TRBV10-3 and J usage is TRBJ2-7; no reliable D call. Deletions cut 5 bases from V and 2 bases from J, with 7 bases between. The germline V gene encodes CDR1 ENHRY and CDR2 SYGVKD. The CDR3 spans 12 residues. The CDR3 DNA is TGTGCCATCAGTCAAGGAACCTACGAGCAGTACTTC. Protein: CAISQGTYEQYF.

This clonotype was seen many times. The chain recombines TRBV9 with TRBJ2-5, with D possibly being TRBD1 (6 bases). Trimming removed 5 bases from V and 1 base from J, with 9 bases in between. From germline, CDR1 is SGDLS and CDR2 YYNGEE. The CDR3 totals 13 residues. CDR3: CASSKDSQETQYF. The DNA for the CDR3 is TGTGCCAGCAGTAAGGACAGCCAAGAGACCCAGTACTTC.

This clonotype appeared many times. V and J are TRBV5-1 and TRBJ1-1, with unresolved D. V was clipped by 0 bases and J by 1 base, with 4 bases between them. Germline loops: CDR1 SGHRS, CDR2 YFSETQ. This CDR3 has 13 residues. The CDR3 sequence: CASSLETNTEAFF. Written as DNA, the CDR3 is TGCGCCAGCAGCTTGGAAACGAACACTGAAGCTTTCTTT.